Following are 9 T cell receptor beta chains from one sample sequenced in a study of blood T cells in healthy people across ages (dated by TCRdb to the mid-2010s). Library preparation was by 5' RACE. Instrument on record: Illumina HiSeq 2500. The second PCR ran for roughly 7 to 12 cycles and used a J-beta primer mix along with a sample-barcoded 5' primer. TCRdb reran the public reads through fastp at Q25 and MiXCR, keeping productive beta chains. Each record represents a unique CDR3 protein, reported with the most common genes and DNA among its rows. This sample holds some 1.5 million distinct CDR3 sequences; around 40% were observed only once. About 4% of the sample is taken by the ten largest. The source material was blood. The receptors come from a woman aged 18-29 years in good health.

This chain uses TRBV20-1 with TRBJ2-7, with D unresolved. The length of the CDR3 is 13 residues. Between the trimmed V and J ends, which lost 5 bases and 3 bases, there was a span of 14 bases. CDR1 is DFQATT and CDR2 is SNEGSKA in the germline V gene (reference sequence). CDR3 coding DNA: TGCAGTGCTCCCGACCCAGTGGACTACGAGCAGTACTTC. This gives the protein CSAPDPVDYEQYF.

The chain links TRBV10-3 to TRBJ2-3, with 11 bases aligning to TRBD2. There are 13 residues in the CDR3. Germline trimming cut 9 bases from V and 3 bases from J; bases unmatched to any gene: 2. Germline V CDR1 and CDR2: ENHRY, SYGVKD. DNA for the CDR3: TGTGCCATACGGACTAGCGGGACAGATACGCAGTATTTT. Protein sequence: CAIRTSGTDTQYF.

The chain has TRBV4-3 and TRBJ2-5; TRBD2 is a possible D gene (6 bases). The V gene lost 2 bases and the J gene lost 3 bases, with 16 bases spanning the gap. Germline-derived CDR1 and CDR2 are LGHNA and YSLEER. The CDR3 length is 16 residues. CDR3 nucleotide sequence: TGCGCCAGCAGCCAATCCCGGGACTGGACGAAAGAGACCCAGTACTTC. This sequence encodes CASSQSRDWTKETQYF.

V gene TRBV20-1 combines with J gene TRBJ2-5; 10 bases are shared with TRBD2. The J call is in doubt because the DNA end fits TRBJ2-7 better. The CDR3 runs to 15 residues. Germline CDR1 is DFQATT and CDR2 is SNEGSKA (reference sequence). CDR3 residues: CSASLAGDRGGEQYF. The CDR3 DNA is TGCAGTGCTAGCCTAGCGGGGGACCGAGGAGGCGAGCAGTACTTC.

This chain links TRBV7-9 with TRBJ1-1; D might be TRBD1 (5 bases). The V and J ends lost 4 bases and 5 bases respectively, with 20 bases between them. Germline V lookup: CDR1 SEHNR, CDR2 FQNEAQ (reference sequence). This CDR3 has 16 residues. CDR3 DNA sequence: TGTGCCAGCAGCTCGAATCCCACGTCCAGGGCTACTGAAGCTTTCTTT. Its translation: CASSSNPTSRATEAFF.

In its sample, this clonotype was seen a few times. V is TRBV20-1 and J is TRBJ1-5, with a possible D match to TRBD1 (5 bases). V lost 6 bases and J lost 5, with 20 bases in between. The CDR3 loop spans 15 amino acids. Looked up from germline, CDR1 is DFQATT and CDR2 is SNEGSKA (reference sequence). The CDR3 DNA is TGCAGTGCAAAGAACCGGGACGGAGGAGATCAGCCCCAGCATTTT. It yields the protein CSAKNRDGGDQPQHF.

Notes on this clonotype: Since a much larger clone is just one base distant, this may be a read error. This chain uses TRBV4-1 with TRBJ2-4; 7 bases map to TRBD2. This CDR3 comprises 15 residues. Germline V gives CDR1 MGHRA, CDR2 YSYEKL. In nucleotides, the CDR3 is TGCGCCGGCAGCCAAGTAGCGGGAGCCAAAAACATTCAGTACTTC. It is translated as CAGSQVAGAKNIQYF.

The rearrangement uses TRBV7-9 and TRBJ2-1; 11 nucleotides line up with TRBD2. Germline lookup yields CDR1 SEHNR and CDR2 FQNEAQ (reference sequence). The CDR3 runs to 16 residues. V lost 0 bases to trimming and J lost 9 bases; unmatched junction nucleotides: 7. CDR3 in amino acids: CASSLAGSGGAGEQFF. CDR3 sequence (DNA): TGTGCCAGCAGCTTAGCTGGTAGCGGGGGGGCCGGTGAGCAGTTCTTC.

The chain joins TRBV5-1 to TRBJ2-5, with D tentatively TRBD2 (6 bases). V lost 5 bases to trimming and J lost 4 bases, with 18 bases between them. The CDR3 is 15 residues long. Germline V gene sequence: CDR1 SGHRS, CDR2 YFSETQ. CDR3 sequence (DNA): TGCGCCAGCAGAGACAGCCTAGCGCGGGGAGAGACCCAGTACTTC. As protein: CASRDSLARGETQYF.